This T cell receptor (beta chain) emerged from a study of blood T cell repertoires in COVID-19. Study details: From T cells, B-cell-depleted T cells, or PBMCs came the material, which was cDNA or gDNA.

Source study methods: It was from reference gene primer amplification that nucleated cell counts were estimated. Profiling relied on immunoSEQ multiplex PCR, and the TCRdb table lists in-frame clones only, not all of them. From that table come the V and J calls and clone size; the DNA was used to work out D and trimming. This sample has 130,000 to 150,000 clones; about 87% occur once, and the top ten carry approximately 40%. This clone occurred a few times. The receptor was derived from a man aged 45-65 years who had recovered from COVID-19. The sequencing input was peripheral blood.

The CDR3 DNA reads as TGTGCCAGCAGCCAGGGACAGATACACTCTGGAAACACCATATATTTT. Translating gives CASSQGQIHSGNTIYF. The chain is built from TRBV3-1 (or the pseudogene TRBV3-2) and TRBJ1-3; 7 bases are a match to TRBD1. Germline V gene data show CDR1 as LGHDT and CDR2 as YNNKEL (reference sequence). Germline trimming cut 3 bases from V and 0 bases from J; bases unmatched to any gene: 5. The CDR3 contains 16 residues.